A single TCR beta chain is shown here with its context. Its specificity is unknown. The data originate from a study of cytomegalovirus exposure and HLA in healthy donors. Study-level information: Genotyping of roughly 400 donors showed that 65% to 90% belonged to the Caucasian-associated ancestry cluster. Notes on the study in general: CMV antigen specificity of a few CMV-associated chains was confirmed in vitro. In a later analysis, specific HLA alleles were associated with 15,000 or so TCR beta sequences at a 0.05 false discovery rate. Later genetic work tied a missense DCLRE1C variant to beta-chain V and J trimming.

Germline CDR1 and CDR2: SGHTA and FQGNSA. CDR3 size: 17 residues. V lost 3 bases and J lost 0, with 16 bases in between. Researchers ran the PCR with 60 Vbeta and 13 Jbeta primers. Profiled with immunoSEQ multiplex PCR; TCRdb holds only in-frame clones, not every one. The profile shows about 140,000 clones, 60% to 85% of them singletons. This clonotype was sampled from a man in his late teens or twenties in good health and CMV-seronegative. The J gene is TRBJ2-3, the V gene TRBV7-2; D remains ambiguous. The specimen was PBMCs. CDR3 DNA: TGTGCCAGCAGCTTTCTCACAGAAAATCCTAGCACAGATACGCAGTATTTT. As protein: CASSFLTENPSTDTQYF.